The next 5 T cell receptor beta chains were all read from a single sample in a study of cytomegalovirus exposure and HLA in healthy donors. Both 60 Vbeta primers and 13 Jbeta primers went into the PCR. Sequencing was performed with immunoSEQ multiplex PCR; in TCRdb, only in-frame clones are kept and a portion is missing. The table lists 200,000 to 250,000 clones, about 80% of them singletons. The source material was PBMCs. These receptors were obtained from a woman in her forties in good health and CMV-seronegative.

CDR3 DNA sequence: TGTGCCAGCAGCGTAGGCGCGGGACAGGGGGGCTACGAGCAGTACTTC. It yields the protein CASSVGAGQGGYEQYF. The chain joins TRBV9 to TRBJ2-7; 11 bases match TRBD1. This CDR3 is built from 16 residues. V was clipped by 0 bases and J by 3 bases; unmatched bases: 5. The germline V gene encodes CDR1 SGDLS and CDR2 YYNGEE.

The chain is built from TRBV7-8 and TRBJ2-1; the match to TRBD2 covers 10 bases. Trimming removed 2 bases from V and 3 bases from J; junction bases left unmatched: 16. Germline CDR1 reads SGHVS; CDR2 reads FQNEAQ. The CDR3 is made up of 20 amino acids. CDR3 bases: TGTGCCAGCAGCTTAAAGACCTGGACTAGCGGAGCGGCCGGCTACAATGAGCAGTTCTTC. Protein: CASSLKTWTSGAAGYNEQFF.

This chain connects TRBV12-5 to TRBJ1-1; D gene unclear. Germline assignment: CDR1 LGHNT and CDR2 FRNRAP. V gave up 1 base and J gave up 5 bases, with 5 bases separating them. The CDR3 totals 12 residues. The CDR3 sequence is CASGLGQTEAFF. As DNA, the CDR3 is TGTGCTAGTGGTTTGGGGCAGACTGAAGCTTTCTTT.

The chain joins TRBV11-2 to TRBJ2-1; D gene unclear. V lost 3 bases and J 2 bases, leaving 11 bases between the germline ends. The V gene's germline CDR1 is SGHAT and CDR2 FQNNGV. The CDR3 is 15 amino acids. The CDR3 loop is CASSLRFETYNEQFF. The CDR3 DNA follows: TGTGCCAGCAGCTTGAGGTTTGAGACCTACAATGAGCAGTTCTTC. Using reference TRBV11-2 and TRBJ2-1 for the parts outside the CDR3, the full variable domain is EAGVAQSPRYKIIEKRQSVAFWCNPISGHATLYWYQQILGQGPKLLIQFQNNGVVDDSQLPKDRFSAERLKGVDSTLKIQPAKLEDSAVYLCASSLRFETYNEQFFGPGTRLTVL.

This clone was observed once. The chain combines TRBV5-6 with TRBJ1-6; perhaps TRBD1 as D (5 bases). The V and J ends lost 4 bases and 4 bases respectively, with 15 bases between them. The CDR3 is 16 amino acids. The V gene's germline CDR1 is SGHDT and CDR2 YYEEEE. The CDR3 here is CASSAIGGRYNSPLHF. The CDR3 nucleotides read TGTGCCAGCAGCGCCATCGGGGGGAGGTATAATTCACCCCTCCACTTT.